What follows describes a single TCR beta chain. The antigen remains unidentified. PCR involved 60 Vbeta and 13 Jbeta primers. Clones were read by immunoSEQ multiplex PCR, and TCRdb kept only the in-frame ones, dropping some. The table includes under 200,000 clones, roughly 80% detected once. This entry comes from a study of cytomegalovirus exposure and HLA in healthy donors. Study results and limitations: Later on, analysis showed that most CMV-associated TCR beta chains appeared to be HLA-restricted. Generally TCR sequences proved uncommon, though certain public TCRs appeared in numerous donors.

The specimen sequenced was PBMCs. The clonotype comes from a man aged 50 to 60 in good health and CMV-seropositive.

CDR3 region: CASSQDIFAGGPGELFF. Written as DNA, the CDR3 is TGCGCCAGCAGCCAAGATATCTTCGCGGGAGGGCCCGGGGAGCTGTTTTTT. The V gene is TRBV4-3, the J gene TRBJ2-2; 9 bases line up with TRBD2. Germline CDR1 is LGHNA and CDR2 is YSLEER. After removal of 0 bases from V and 6 bases from J, the junction contained 8 bases not matched to a gene. The CDR3 sequence is 17 residues long.